The 5 T cell receptor beta chains below were found in one sample sequenced in a study of shared clonotypes between healthy human individuals. Sequenced by immunoSEQ multiplex PCR; TCRdb stores in-frame clones only, minus some. The sample includes 1.5 million to 2.5 million clones, just under 95% of them seen just once. CD45RO-negative CD8 cells positively selected for CCR7 made up the naive population, which excluded terminally differentiated effector memory CD45RA+ cells. The specimen sequenced was naive CD8+ T cells sorted from blood. The receptors stem from a man between 18 and 29 years old in good health.

V and J are TRBV2 and TRBJ2-7; 9 bases map to TRBD2. This CDR3 contains 15 residues. CDR1 is SNHLY, CDR2 FYNNEI, per germline. Germline trimming cut 6 bases from V and 0 bases from J; bases unmatched to any gene: 6. CDR3 residues: CASRPSGETSYEQYF. CDR3 DNA: TGTGCCAGCAGGCCTAGCGGGGAAACCTCCTACGAGCAGTACTTC.

The rearrangement uses TRBV7-9 and TRBJ1-4; 7 bases are shared with TRBD1. Trimming at V came to 3 bases and at J to 3 bases, leaving 10 bases not matched to a gene. There are 17 residues in the CDR3. Per the germline V gene, CDR1 is SEHNR and CDR2 is FQNEAQ (reference sequence). The CDR3 DNA follows: TGTGCCAGCAGCTTGATAATCCCAGGGGGTCCTAATGAAAAACTGTTTTTT. This codes for CASSLIIPGGPNEKLFF.

The chain carries TRBV7-2 and TRBJ2-7, with 10 bases that match TRBD2. In germline, CDR1 is SGHTA, CDR2 FQGNSA. V was clipped by 5 bases and J by 1 base; unmatched bases: 5. The CDR3 has 15 residues. CDR3 in DNA: TGTGCCAGCAGCCCCGGACTAGCGGCATCCTACGAGCAGTACTTC. This translates into CASSPGLAASYEQYF. Full variable domain (rest looked up from reference TRBV7-2 and TRBJ2-7): GAGVSQSPSNKVTEKGKDVELRCDPISGHTALYWYRQSLGQGLEFLIYFQGNSAPDKSGLPSDRFSAERTGGSVSTLTIQRTQQEDSAVYLCASSPGLAASYEQYFGPGTRLTVT.

The chain recombines TRBV7-9 with TRBJ2-7, with a weak D call TRBD1 (6 bases). The length of the CDR3 is 12 residues. The V gene lost 5 bases and the J gene lost 6 bases, with 11 bases spanning the gap. Per germline, CDR1 SEHNR and CDR2 FQNEAQ (reference sequence). The CDR3 loop is CASSPGTTEQYF. The CDR3 DNA reads as TGTGCCAGCAGCCCCGGGACAACCGAGCAGTACTTC.

The V call is TRBV7-9, the J call TRBJ2-3; D is uncertain. CDR3 length equals 14 residues. V was cut by 5 bases and J by 3 bases, with 12 bases left in between. Germline CDR1 reads SEHNR; CDR2 reads FQNEAQ (reference sequence). The CDR3 here is CASSRTLGTDTQYF. DNA of the CDR3: TGTGCCAGCAGCCGCACCCTAGGGACAGATACGCAGTATTTT.